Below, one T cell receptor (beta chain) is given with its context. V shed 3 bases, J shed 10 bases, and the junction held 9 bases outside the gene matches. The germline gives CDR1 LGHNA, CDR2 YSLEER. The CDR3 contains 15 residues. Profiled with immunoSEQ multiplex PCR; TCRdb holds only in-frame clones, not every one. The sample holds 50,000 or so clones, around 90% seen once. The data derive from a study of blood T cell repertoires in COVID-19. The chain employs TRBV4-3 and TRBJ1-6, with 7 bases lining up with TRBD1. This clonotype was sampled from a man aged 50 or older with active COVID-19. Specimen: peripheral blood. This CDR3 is CASSQRQGSGSPLHF. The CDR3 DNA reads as TGCGCCAGCAGCCAGCGACAGGGTTCAGGGTCACCCCTCCACTTT.